The T cell receptor (beta chain) under discussion was sequenced for a study of shared clonotypes between healthy human individuals. Deep-level assay runs were performed. Assay used: immunoSEQ multiplex PCR; TCRdb lists only in-frame clones, some missing. The table has about 2.4 million clones, more than 85% seen once. This TCR was sampled from a man between 18 and 35 years old in good health. Some clones in this sample may be carry-over from other donors' samples. Sequenced input: naive CD4+ T cells from PBMCs. The subset here: CD45RA+ positively selected.

The CDR3 loop is CASSAEGGTEAFF. CDR3 bases: TGTGCCAGCAGTGCCGAGGGGGGCACTGAAGCTTTCTTT. The chain recombines TRBV6-1 with TRBJ1-1; D may be TRBD1 (6 bases). Germline V lookup: CDR1 MNHNS, CDR2 SASEGT. The ends were cut back, 4 bases at V and 4 bases at J, with 10 bases in the middle. This CDR3 spans 13 amino acids.